This T cell receptor beta chain was identified in a study of cytomegalovirus exposure and HLA in healthy donors. Study-level points and caveats: The classifier was said to identify cytomegalovirus status with high specificity and sensitivity. What was likely a sequencing artifact was a cluster of highly shared sequence variants.

The primer mix had 60 Vbeta and 13 Jbeta primers. Generated by immunoSEQ multiplex PCR, the TCRdb table keeps only in-frame clones and is missing some. Of 190,000 or so clones detected, roughly 78% appear once; the ten largest clones hold under 0.8%. Points on this clone: Its antigen is still unknown.

The specimen was PBMCs. The sequence was collected from a boy between 10 and 17 years old in good health and CMV-seronegative.

The CDR3: CAGWEYRGGFF. CDR3 nucleotide sequence: TGTGCCGGGTGGGAATACAGGGGAGGGTTCTTC. J is TRBJ2-1 and V is TRBV21-1; the DNA was not used to check the table's D call, TRBD1. TRBV21-1 counts as a pseudogene. The CDR3 is 11 residues long.